This section outlines one T cell receptor (beta chain) sequence together with its context. As yet, its antigen is unknown. The data belong to a study of CXCR3-negative and CXCR3-positive naive CD8 T cells. Study-level points and caveats: Compared with CXCR3-negative naive cells, CXCR3-positive naive cells showed more hydrophobic TRB CDR3s. Partially decreased CXCR3 expression was recorded after cryopreservation, and fresh PBMCs were used in most assays. Memory cells differed in TRBV-TRBJ usage, but naive CXCR3-negative and CXCR3-positive cells had similar usage.

Per the germline V gene, CDR1 is MDHEN and CDR2 is SYDVKM. This CDR3 region has 15 residues. TRB cDNA libraries were made by UMI-labeled 5' RACE. TCRdb reanalyzed the 5' RACE reads and collapses them to one entry per CDR3 protein, without DNA. The sample includes more than 50,000 distinct CDR3 sequences. The chain employs TRBV28 and TRBJ2-1. This receptor was obtained from a human donor in good health. Some clones in this sample may be carry-over from other donors' samples. Sequenced input: naive CXCR3- CD8+ T cells from blood. Subset in this sample: CD45RO-CCR7+CD27+CD95- naive CD8+ T cells lacking CXCR3 (TNR3-). The CDR3 is CASTLTSSSYNEQFF.